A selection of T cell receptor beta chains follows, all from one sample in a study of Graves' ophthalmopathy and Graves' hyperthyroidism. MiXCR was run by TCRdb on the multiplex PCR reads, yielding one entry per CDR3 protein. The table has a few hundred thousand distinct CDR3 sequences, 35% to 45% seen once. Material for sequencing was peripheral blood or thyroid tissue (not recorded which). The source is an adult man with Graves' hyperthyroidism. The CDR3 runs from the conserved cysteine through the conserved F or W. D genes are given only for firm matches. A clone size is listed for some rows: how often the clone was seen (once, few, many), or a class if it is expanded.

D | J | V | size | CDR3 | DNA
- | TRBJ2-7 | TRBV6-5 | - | CASSYTPGRLYEQYF | TGTGCCAGCAGTTACACTCCAGGGCGGCTCTACGAGCAGTACTTC
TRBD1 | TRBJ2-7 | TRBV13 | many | CASSAGTGVTYEQYF | TGTGCCAGCAGCGCCGGGACAGGGGTCACCTACGAGCAGTACTTC
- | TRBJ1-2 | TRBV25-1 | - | CASSVTWGRYGYTF | TGTGCCAGCAGTGTGACTTGGGGCCGGTATGGCTACACCTTC
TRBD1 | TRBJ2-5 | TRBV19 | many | CASSDVRDRGQDTQYF | TGTGCCAGTAGTGATGTCCGGGACAGGGGGCAAGACACCCAGTACTTC
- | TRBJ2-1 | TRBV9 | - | CASSVGQLDNEQFF | TGTGCCAGCAGCGTTGGACAGTTAGACAATGAGCAGTTCTTC
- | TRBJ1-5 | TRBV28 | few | CASSSSQLYSNQPQHF | TGTGCCAGCAGTTCGTCCCAGTTATATAGCAATCAGCCCCAGCATTTT
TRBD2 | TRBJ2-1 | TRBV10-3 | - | CAINVGLAGGVGEQFF | TGTGCCATCAACGTCGGACTAGCGGGAGGCGTGGGGGAGCAGTTCTTC
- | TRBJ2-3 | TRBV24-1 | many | CATSDTSTDTQYF | TGTGCCACCAGTGACACCTCCACAGATACGCAGTATTTT
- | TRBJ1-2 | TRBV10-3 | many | CAITPEFNYGYTF | TGTGCCATCACCCCTGAATTTAACTATGGCTACACCTTC
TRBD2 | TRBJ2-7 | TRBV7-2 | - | CASSFEGGGDYEQYF | TGTGCCAGCAGCTTCGAGGGCGGGGGGGACTACGAGCAGTACTTC
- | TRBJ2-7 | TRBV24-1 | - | CATSASFGPKEQYF | TGTGCCACCAGTGCTAGTTTTGGCCCCAAAGAACAGTACTTC
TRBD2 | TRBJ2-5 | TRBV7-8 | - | CASSPSGGKQETQYF | TGTGCCAGCAGCCCTAGCGGAGGGAAACAAGAGACCCAGTACTTC
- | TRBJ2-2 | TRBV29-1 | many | CSVCFTANTGELFF | TGCAGCGTTTGTTTCACAGCGAACACCGGGGAGCTGTTTTTT
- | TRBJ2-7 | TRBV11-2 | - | CASSQPSRANEQYF | TGTGCCAGCAGCCAACCTTCTAGGGCCAATGAGCAGTACTTC
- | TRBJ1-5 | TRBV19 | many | CASTQSGGHQPQHF | TGTGCCAGTACCCAGTCCGGGGGCCATCAGCCCCAGCATTTT
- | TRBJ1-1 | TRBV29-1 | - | CSVEEPTPTGLWAFF | TGCAGCGTTGAAGAACCGACACCGACTGGATTATGGGCTTTCTTT
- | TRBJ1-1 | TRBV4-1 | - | CASSQTGQAKSFF | TGCGCCAGCAGCCAAACCGGGCAGGCGAAGTCTTTCTTT
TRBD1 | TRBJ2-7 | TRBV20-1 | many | CSVRDSENYEQYF | TGCAGTGTCCGGGACAGTGAAAACTACGAGCAGTACTTC
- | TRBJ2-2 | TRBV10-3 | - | CAISAGTRNTGELFF | TGTGCCATCAGTGCCGGGACCAGGAACACCGGGGAGCTGTTTTTT
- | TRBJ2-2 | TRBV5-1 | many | CASSTTGELFF | TGCGCCAGCAGCACCACCGGGGAGCTGTTTTTT
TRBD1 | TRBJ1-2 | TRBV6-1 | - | CASSFSGTGRNYGYTF | TGTGCCAGCAGTTTCTCCGGGACAGGGCGTAACTATGGCTACACCTTC
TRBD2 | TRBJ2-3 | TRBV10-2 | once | CASRKTSGRSTDTQYF | TGCGCCAGCAGGAAAACTAGCGGGAGGAGCACAGATACGCAGTATTTT
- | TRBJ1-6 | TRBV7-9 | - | CASSQDRSSYNSPLHF | TGTGCCAGCAGCCAAGACAGGAGCTCCTATAATTCACCCCTCCACTTT
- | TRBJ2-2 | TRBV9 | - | CASSSYLGELFF | TGTGCCAGCAGCTCCTATCTCGGGGAGCTGTTTTTT
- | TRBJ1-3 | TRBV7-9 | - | CASSFGGASGNTIYF | TGTGCCAGCAGCTTTGGGGGGGCATCAGGAAACACCATATATTTT